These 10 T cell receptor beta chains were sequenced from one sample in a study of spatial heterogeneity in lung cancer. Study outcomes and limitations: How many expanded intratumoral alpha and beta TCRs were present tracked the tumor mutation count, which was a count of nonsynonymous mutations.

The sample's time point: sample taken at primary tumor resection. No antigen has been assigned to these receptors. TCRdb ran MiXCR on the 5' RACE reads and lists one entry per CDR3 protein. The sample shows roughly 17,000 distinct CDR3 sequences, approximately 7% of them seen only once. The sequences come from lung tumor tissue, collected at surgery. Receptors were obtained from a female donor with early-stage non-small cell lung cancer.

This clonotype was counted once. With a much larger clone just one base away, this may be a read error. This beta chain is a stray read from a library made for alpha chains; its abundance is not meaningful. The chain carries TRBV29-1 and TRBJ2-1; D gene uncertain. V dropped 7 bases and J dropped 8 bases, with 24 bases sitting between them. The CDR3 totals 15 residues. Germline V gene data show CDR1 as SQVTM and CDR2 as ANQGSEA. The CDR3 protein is CSAVGTTYAADEQFF. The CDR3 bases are TGCAGCGCTGTGGGCACCACTTACGCGGCGGATGAGCAGTTCTTC.

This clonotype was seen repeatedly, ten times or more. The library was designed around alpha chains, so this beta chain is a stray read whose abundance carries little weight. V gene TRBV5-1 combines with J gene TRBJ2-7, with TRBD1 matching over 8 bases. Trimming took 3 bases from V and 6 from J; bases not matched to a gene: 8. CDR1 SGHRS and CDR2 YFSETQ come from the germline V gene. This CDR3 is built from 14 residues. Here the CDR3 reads CASSSSGQGGEQYF. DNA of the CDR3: TGCGCCAGCAGCTCCTCCGGACAGGGAGGCGAGCAGTACTTC. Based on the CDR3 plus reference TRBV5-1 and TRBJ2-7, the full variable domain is KAGVTQTPRYLIKTRGQQVTLSCSPISGHRSVSWYQQTPGQGLQFLFEYFSETQRNKGNFPGRFSGRQFSNSRSEMNVSTLELGDSALYLCASSSSGQGGEQYFGPGTRLTVT.

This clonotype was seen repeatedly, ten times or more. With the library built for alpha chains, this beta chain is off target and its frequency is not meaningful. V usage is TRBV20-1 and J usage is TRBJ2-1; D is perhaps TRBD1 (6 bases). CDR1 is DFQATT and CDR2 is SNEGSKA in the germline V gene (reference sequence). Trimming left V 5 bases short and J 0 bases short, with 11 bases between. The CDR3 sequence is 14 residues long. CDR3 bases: TGCAGTGCTCTCCGGGACACCTCCTACAATGAGCAGTTCTTC. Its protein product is CSALRDTSYNEQFF.

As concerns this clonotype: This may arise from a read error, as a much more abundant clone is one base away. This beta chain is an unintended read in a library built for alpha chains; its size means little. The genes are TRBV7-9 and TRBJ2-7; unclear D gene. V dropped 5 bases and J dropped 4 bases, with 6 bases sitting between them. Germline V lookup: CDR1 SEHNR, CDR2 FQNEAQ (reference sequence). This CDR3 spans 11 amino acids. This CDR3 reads CASSPGYEQYF. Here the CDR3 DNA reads TGTGCCAGCAGCCCCGGGTACGAGCAGTACTTC.

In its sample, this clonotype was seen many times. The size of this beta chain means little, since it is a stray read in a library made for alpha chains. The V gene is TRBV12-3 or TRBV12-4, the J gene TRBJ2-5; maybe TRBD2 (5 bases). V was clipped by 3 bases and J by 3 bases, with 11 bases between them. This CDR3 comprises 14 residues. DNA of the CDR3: TGTGCCAGCAGTTTTGGAGGACTGAAAGAGACCCAGTACTTC. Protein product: CASSFGGLKETQYF.

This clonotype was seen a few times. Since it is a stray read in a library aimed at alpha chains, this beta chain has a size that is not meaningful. CDR3 sequence reads: CAIRKDTGSYNEQFF. CDR3 coding DNA: TGTGCCATCAGAAAGGATACCGGCTCCTACAATGAGCAGTTCTTC. V gene TRBV10-3 combines with J gene TRBJ2-1; D gene unclear. V was pared by 6 bases and J by 0 bases, with 12 bases between. The length of the CDR3 is 15 residues. In germline, CDR1 is ENHRY, CDR2 SYGVKD.

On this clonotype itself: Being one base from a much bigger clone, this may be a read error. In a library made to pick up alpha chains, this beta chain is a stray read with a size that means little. This CDR3 is CASNFGPVTSGDEQYF. For the CDR3, the DNA is TGTGCCAGCAATTTCGGACCCGTGACTAGCGGGGACGAGCAGTACTTC. The rearrangement links TRBV12-3 or TRBV12-4 to TRBJ2-7, with TRBD2 matching 11 bases. J gave up 5 bases and V 7 bases, and 13 bases lay outside the gene matches. CDR3 size: 16 residues.

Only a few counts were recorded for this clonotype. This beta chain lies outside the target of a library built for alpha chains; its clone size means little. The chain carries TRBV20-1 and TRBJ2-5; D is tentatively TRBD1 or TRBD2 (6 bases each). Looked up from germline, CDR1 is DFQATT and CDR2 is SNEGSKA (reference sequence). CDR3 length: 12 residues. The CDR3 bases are TGCAGCCCCAAGGGGGGAGGAGAGACCCAGTACTTC. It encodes CSPKGGGETQYF.

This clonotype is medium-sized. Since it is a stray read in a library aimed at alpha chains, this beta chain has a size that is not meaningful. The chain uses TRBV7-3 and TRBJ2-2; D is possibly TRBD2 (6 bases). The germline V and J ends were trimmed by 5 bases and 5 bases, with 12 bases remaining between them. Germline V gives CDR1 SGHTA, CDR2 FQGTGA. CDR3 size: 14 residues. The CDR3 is CASSMEAGTGELFF. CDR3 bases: TGTGCCAGCAGCATGGAGGCGGGGACCGGGGAGCTGTTTTTT.

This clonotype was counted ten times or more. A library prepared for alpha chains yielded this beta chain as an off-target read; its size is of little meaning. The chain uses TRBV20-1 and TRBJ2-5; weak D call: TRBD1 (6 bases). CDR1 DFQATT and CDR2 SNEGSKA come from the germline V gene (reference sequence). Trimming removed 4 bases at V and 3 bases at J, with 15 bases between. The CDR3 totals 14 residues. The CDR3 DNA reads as TGCAGTGCTAACACCGGGGCAGGGGAAGAGACCCAGTACTTC. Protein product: CSANTGAGEETQYF.